The rows below give T cell receptor beta chains drawn from one sample of a study of naive and memory T cell subsets. TCRdb fed the UMI-ligation and nested PCR reads into MiXCR, producing one record per CDR3 protein. Here the sample spans under 100,000 distinct CDR3 sequences, 5.5% to 8.5% being singletons. The sequenced sample was central memory CD4+ T cells from blood. Source of these receptors: a human donor in good health. Each CDR3 is given with its conserved first and last residue.

V	J	CDR3
TRBV14	TRBJ1-3	CASSQISGSSGNTIYF
TRBV12-3/TRBV12-4	TRBJ2-7	CASSSGTGWYEQYF
TRBV18	TRBJ2-1	CASSPPRDSQRRYEQFF
TRBV27	TRBJ1-1	CASKTVMNTEAFF
TRBV6-1	TRBJ2-5	CASSEGPLQETQYF
TRBV5-4	TRBJ1-2	CASSKDRDYGYTF
TRBV7-2	TRBJ1-6	CASSLGTVHSPLHF
TRBV6-2/TRBV6-3	TRBJ1-2	CASRDSGNYGYTF
TRBV29-1	TRBJ2-1	CSVERDSQSNEQFF
TRBV15	TRBJ2-1	CATRRIASGRFDEQFF
TRBV30	TRBJ2-7	CAWSKGQGRVYEQYF
TRBV7-2	TRBJ2-1	CASSSGLAVNNEQFF
TRBV20-1	TRBJ1-5	CSAGTGVSNQPQHF
TRBV12-3/TRBV12-4	TRBJ2-3	CASSLARGGGLDTQYF
TRBV7-9	TRBJ2-5	CASSLREGSVQETQYF
TRBV29-1	TRBJ1-2	CSVTGDYGYTF
TRBV7-8	TRBJ1-2	CASSSGGRRNYGYTF
TRBV6-1	TRBJ2-2	CASSGVVNTGELFF
TRBV29-1	TRBJ2-7	CSVSWRESYEQYF
TRBV6-2/TRBV6-3	TRBJ1-1	CASSYPQEGTEAFF
TRBV12-3/TRBV12-4	TRBJ2-6	CASSSGRGGAGANVLTF
TRBV28	TRBJ1-5	CASSLSRQPQHF
TRBV5-1	TRBJ2-3	CASSLLTSLTDTQYF
TRBV6-1	TRBJ2-3	CASSERLDVGTDTQYF
TRBV7-3	TRBJ1-3	CASSSGPLSSGNTIYF
TRBV29-1	TRBJ2-7	CSVRATLSHEQYF
TRBV29-1	TRBJ1-2	CSGFRVTYGYTF
TRBV18	TRBJ1-1	CASSPNTGIGTEAFF
TRBV18	TRBJ2-1	CASSPPGLADPNEQFF
TRBV30	TRBJ2-1	CAWSVSRYEQFF
TRBV6-4	TRBJ1-5	CASGRGQFLIGNQPQHF
TRBV14	TRBJ2-3	CASSQTRRERLTQYF
TRBV28	TRBJ2-3	CASSLPREDTQYF
TRBV5-4	TRBJ1-2	CASSLGPEGSVGF
TRBV12-3/TRBV12-4	TRBJ2-3	CASSLVPSTDTQYF
TRBV5-8	TRBJ2-3	CASSLEGVGTDTQYF
TRBV13	TRBJ1-1	CASSLREGRWVGGAEAFF
TRBV27	TRBJ2-1	CASSPGGSGAFGNEQFF
TRBV6-1	TRBJ2-6	CASRDGGSGANVLTF
TRBV4-2	TRBJ2-7	CASSPGTGPSYEQYF
TRBV20-1	TRBJ2-3	CSARAPGLPGQYF
TRBV12-3/TRBV12-4	TRBJ2-7	CASSPGTPTYEQYF